A selection of T cell receptor beta chains follows, all from one sample in a study of T cells in Graves' hyperthyroidism and ophthalmopathy. TCRdb analysed the multiplex PCR reads with MiXCR anew, one entry per CDR3 protein. The sample records roughly 800,000 distinct CDR3 sequences, over 35% being singletons. The source material was blood. The receptors here all came from a man between 18 and 35 years old with Graves' hyperthyroidism. Both conserved end residues are part of each CDR3. D genes are given only for firm matches. Size values are once, few and many counts, or a class for expanded clones, and some rows have none.

CASSISGNDYEQYF TGTGCCAGCAGCATTAGCGGGAACGATTACGAGCAGTACTTC TRBD2 many TRBJ2-7 TRBV7-9
CASSGQQGLRELFF TGTGCCAGCAGTGGACAGCAGGGTTTGAGGGAGCTGTTTTTT . . TRBJ2-2 TRBV7-6
CASRKVGTSGSYEQYF TGTGCCAGCAGAAAAGTAGGGACTAGCGGATCCTACGAGCAGTACTTC TRBD2 few TRBJ2-7 TRBV7-2
CAISGDRSTGELFF TGTGCCATCAGTGGGGACAGATCCACCGGGGAGCTGTTTTTT TRBD1 . TRBJ2-2 TRBV10-3
CASSLDRVQSGANVLTF TGTGCCAGCAGTTTGGACAGGGTCCAGTCTGGGGCCAACGTCCTGACTTTC TRBD1 . TRBJ2-6 TRBV12-3/TRBV12-4
CASSQTGPGQPQHF TGCGCCAGCAGCCAAACGGGCCCGGGACAGCCCCAGCATTTT . once TRBJ1-5 TRBV4-1
CASSIEAGGGFRNTEAFF TGTGCCAGTAGTATAGAGGCAGGGGGAGGTTTCCGGAACACTGAAGCTTTCTTT TRBD1 . TRBJ1-1 TRBV19
CSVRTGGANTEAFF TGCAGCGTTCGAACAGGGGGCGCAAACACTGAAGCTTTCTTT TRBD1 . TRBJ1-1 TRBV29-1
CASSSLTASSYEQYF TGTGCCAGCAGCTCCTTGACAGCGAGCTCCTACGAGCAGTACTTC . . TRBJ2-7 TRBV11-3
CASSFAAEETQYF TGTGCCAGCAGCTTCGCAGCGGAAGAGACCCAGTACTTC . few TRBJ2-5 TRBV5-5
CASSSSGERVYEQYF TGTGCCAGCAGCTCGTCCGGGGAGAGGGTTTACGAGCAGTACTTC . few TRBJ2-7 TRBV7-2
CASSLEGAWDNSPLHF TGTGCCAGCAGCTTAGAGGGGGCGTGGGATAATTCACCCCTCCACTTT TRBD1 . TRBJ1-6 TRBV7-2
CASSVSPTVEETQYF TGTGCCAGCAGCGTAAGCCCGACGGTAGAAGAGACCCAGTACTTC . many TRBJ2-5 TRBV9
CASSLSYEKLFF TGTGCCAGCAGCTTGTCATATGAAAAACTGTTTTTT . . TRBJ1-4 TRBV11-2
CASSLEIGGSSYNSPLHF TGTGCCAGCAGCTTAGAAATAGGGGGCAGTTCCTATAATTCACCCCTCCACTTT TRBD1 . TRBJ1-6 TRBV7-8
CASSPISAYEQYF TGTGCCAGCAGCCCTATAAGCGCCTACGAGCAGTACTTC . . TRBJ2-7 TRBV11-2
CASSLGGIETEAFF TGTGCCAGCAGCTTAGGGGGCATTGAGACTGAAGCTTTCTTT . . TRBJ1-1 TRBV7-2
CAWSPLTGGEETQYF TGTGCCTGGAGTCCTTTAACAGGGGGGGAAGAGACCCAGTACTTC . . TRBJ2-5 TRBV30
CASSDRGYQETQYF TGCGCCAGCAGTGATAGAGGGTACCAAGAGACCCAGTACTTC . many TRBJ2-5 TRBV10-2
CATSDPDAAGLSELFF TGTGCCACCAGTGATCCTGATGCAGCGGGGTTGTCGGAGCTGTTTTTT TRBD2 few TRBJ2-2 TRBV24-1
CASSTLTRPGTAYEQYF TGCGCCAGCAGCACTCTGACCAGACCCGGGACCGCCTACGAGCAGTACTTC . . TRBJ2-7 TRBV5-1
CSVEGTGESYEQYF TGCAGCGTGGAAGGGACAGGGGAGTCCTACGAGCAGTACTTC TRBD1 few TRBJ2-7 TRBV29-1
CASSRQFRNEKLFF TGTGCCAGCAGTCGACAGTTTCGTAATGAAAAACTGTTTTTT . few TRBJ1-4 TRBV6-5
CAWSVSDEQYF TGTGCCTGGAGTGTCTCGGACGAGCAGTACTTC . . TRBJ2-7 TRBV30
CASSLAGMQYF TGTGCCAGCAGCCTCGCCGGGATGCAGTACTTC . many TRBJ2-7 TRBV7-9
CATSSLQGSGANVLTF TGTGCCACCAGCAGTTTACAAGGGTCTGGGGCCAACGTCCTGACTTTC . . TRBJ2-6 TRBV15
CASSSGQEQYF TGCGCCAGCAGCTCCGGACAGGAGCAGTACTTC . many TRBJ2-7 TRBV5-1
CASSNRSSGNTIYF TGCGCCAGCAGCAATCGTAGCTCTGGAAACACCATATATTTT . few TRBJ1-3 TRBV5-1
CATSSLGGSGANVLTF TGTGCCACCAGCAGTTTAGGAGGGTCGGGGGCCAACGTCCTGACTTTC . . TRBJ2-6 TRBV15
CATSRGEDTIYF TGTGCCACCAGCAGAGGGGAGGACACCATATATTTT . many TRBJ1-3 TRBV15
CASSPGRALGEQYF TGTGCCAGCAGCCCAGGGAGGGCGCTAGGCGAGCAGTACTTC TRBD2 . TRBJ2-7 TRBV7-2
CALWGQGVNSPLHF TGTGCCCTATGGGGACAGGGAGTAAATTCACCCCTCCACTTT TRBD1 . TRBJ1-6 TRBV24-1
CASSGTGGGNTEAFF TGTGCCAGCAGCGGGACAGGGGGCGGGAACACTGAAGCTTTCTTT TRBD1 few TRBJ1-1 TRBV12-3/TRBV12-4
CASSFSGTTANTEAFF TGTGCCAGCAGCTTCTCAGGTACAACGGCGAACACTGAAGCTTTCTTT . many TRBJ1-1 TRBV7-2
CASSGQGHEQYF TGCGCCAGCAGTGGCCAGGGCCACGAGCAGTACTTC . many TRBJ2-7 TRBV10-2
CASPYEGFEWETQYF TGTGCCAGCCCCTACGAGGGATTTGAGTGGGAGACCCAGTACTTC . . TRBJ2-5 TRBV2
CASSPRYRSYEQYF TGTGCCAGCAGCCCACGATACCGCTCCTACGAGCAGTACTTC . . TRBJ2-7 TRBV14
CAISWDSNQPQHF TGTGCCATCAGTTGGGACAGCAATCAGCCCCAGCATTTT . many TRBJ1-5 TRBV10-3
CASSQDRYLDYGYTF TGCGCCAGCAGCCAAGATCGTTACCTGGACTATGGCTACACCTTC . . TRBJ1-2 TRBV4-1
CASAGQGATNEKLFF TGCGCCAGCGCCGGACAGGGAGCAACTAATGAAAAACTGTTTTTT TRBD1 . TRBJ1-4 TRBV5-1
CASSLSDLGASYEQYF TGTGCCAGCAGCTTATCAGATCTCGGGGCCTCCTACGAGCAGTACTTC . . TRBJ2-7 TRBV7-9
CASSPGTGSGETQYF TGTGCCAGCAGCCCAGGGACAGGGTCTGGGGAGACCCAGTACTTC TRBD1 few TRBJ2-5 TRBV7-9
CASSLVTGTGTYTEAFF TGCGCCAGCAGCTTGGTTACCGGGACAGGGACGTACACTGAAGCTTTCTTT TRBD1 few TRBJ1-1 TRBV5-1
CASSPKPRGRAGELFF TGCGCCAGCAGCCCTAAGCCGAGAGGGCGGGCCGGGGAGCTGTTTTTT . . TRBJ2-2 TRBV5-1
CASSLGDRGPAGTEAFF TGCGCCAGCAGCTTAGGGGACAGGGGGCCGGCCGGGACTGAAGCTTTCTTT TRBD1 few TRBJ1-1 TRBV5-1
CASSLGPPGGEQYF TGTGCCAGCAGCTTAGGACCCCCGGGGGGCGAGCAGTACTTC TRBD2 once TRBJ2-7 TRBV7-9
CASSVGGDTSYEQYF TGTGCCAGCAGCGTAGGTGGGGACACCTCCTACGAGCAGTACTTC . many TRBJ2-7 TRBV9
CASSFLRAAEAFF TGCGCCAGCAGCTTTTTGAGGGCGGCTGAAGCTTTCTTT . . TRBJ1-1 TRBV5-1
CSASVVNTEAFF TGCAGTGCTAGTGTAGTGAACACTGAAGCTTTCTTT . many TRBJ1-1 TRBV20-1